This T cell receptor (beta chain) comes out of a study of blood T cell repertoires in COVID-19. Background on the study: The study drew acute and convalescent COVID-19 samples from the United States, Italy and Spain. The cDNA or gDNA used as material had been derived from T cells, B-cell-depleted T cells, or PBMCs.

Seattle's enrolled individuals joined amid active infection and were then monitored longitudinally. In the study's own analysis: Nucleated cell number was recorded as an estimate derived from reference gene primer amplification. TCRdb keeps only in-frame clones here, not all; method: immunoSEQ multiplex PCR. V and J calls plus clone size are reproduced from that table; the DNA served to infer D and trimming. Among about 390,000 clones listed, about 87% were seen once. CDR1 and CDR2 from the germline V gene are MDHEN and SYDVKM. V shed 7 bases, J shed 7 bases, and the junction held 16 bases outside the gene matches. This CDR3 region has 15 residues.

The receptor was derived from a woman aged 55-75 years with COVID-19, enrolled during active disease. Sequenced input: peripheral blood. The chain combines TRBV28 with TRBJ2-7; 7 nucleotides align to TRBD1. The CDR3, as DNA: TGTGCCAGCATTCCTAACGTGGACAGGATCTGGGAGCAGTACTTC. Encoded protein: CASIPNVDRIWEQYF.